The clone carrying this TCR beta chain was counted once. Participants were placed into cohorts based on the clinical history they reported. This record belongs to a study of blood T cell repertoires in COVID-19. On the study more broadly: PBMCs, B-cell-depleted T cells, or T cells were the source of the cDNA or gDNA that made up the material.

Trimming stripped 3 bases from V and 7 bases from J, with 15 bases between. Looked up from germline, CDR1 is SGHNT and CDR2 is YENEEA. This CDR3 has 14 amino acids. Under the authors' procedure: Estimated nucleated cell counts came from reference gene primer amplification. Here immunoSEQ multiplex PCR was the method, and the copy in TCRdb shows in-frame clones only, minus some. V, J and clone size were drawn from that table, and D and trimming were deduced from the DNA. Of 250,000 or so clones in the sample, approximately 88% were seen once. Sequences were obtained from PBMCs or T cells enriched from blood (not recorded which). The V gene is TRBV11-3, the J gene TRBJ2-5, with TRBD1 as a possible D gene (6 bases). The source of this sequence is a woman between 40 and 50 years old with acute COVID-19. For the CDR3, the DNA is TGTGCCAGCAGCTTTTTACAGGGAGTCGGGACCCAGTACTTC. Translating it yields CASSFLQGVGTQYF.